A single sample is the source of the 25 T cell receptor beta chains below, sequenced in a study of T cells in Graves' hyperthyroidism and ophthalmopathy. There were TCR beta CDR3 regions amplified from RNA transcripts. HTBI primers were used for first-round RT-PCR of the TCR CDR3. TCRdb recomputed calls from the multiplex PCR reads with MiXCR, one row per CDR3 protein. The sample consists of hundreds of thousands of distinct CDR3 sequences, 17% of them appearing once. Sequences were obtained from blood. These TCRs come from a woman between 18 and 30 years old with Graves' ophthalmopathy.

J is TRBJ1-5 and V is TRBV12-3 or TRBV12-4; 7 bases fit TRBD1. This CDR3 contains 12 residues. V shed 5 bases and J 9 bases; nucleotides not matched to a gene: 4. The CDR3 here is CASSVQGRPQHF. The CDR3 DNA reads TGTGCCAGCAGTGTACAGGGGCGGCCCCAGCATTTT.

This clonotype has a count of ten or more. This chain connects TRBV3-1 to TRBJ1-1; D ambiguous. The V end lost 7 bases, the J end lost 3 bases, and 18 bases lay between the germline ends. Germline CDR1 is LGHDT and CDR2 is YNNKEL (reference sequence). The CDR3 has 15 residues. The CDR3 DNA sequence: TGTGCCAGCACCACCACTCCCGGACGGTACACTGAAGCTTTCTTT. Protein sequence: CASTTTPGRYTEAFF.

This clonotype was seen a handful of times. The V call is TRBV4-1, the J call TRBJ2-7; 9 nucleotides agree with TRBD1. Per germline, CDR1 MGHRA and CDR2 YSYEKL. The V gene end was trimmed by 5 bases and the J gene end by 4 bases; junction bases not matched to a gene: 9. This CDR3 is 15 amino acids long. The CDR3 bases are TGCGCCAGCAGCTCCACAACAGGGGGCGGGTACGAGCAGTACTTC. Translation: CASSSTTGGGYEQYF.

The J gene is TRBJ1-2, the V gene TRBV5-6; the D gene is possibly TRBD1 (5 bases). Trimming removed 4 bases at V and 1 base at J, with 11 bases between. Per the germline V gene, CDR1 is SGHDT and CDR2 is YYEEEE. The CDR3 is 14 residues long. This CDR3 reads CASSQGGSNYGYTF. The CDR3 DNA sequence: TGTGCCAGCAGCCAGGGTGGGAGTAACTATGGCTACACCTTC.

In regard to this clonotype: A much larger clone lies one base from this, so it may be a read error. V gene TRBV6-2 or TRBV6-3 combines with J gene TRBJ2-7; 7 bases are a match to TRBD1. The CDR3 has 14 amino acids. Trimming cost V 9 bases and J 0 bases; bases outside gene matches: 8. Germline values: CDR1 MNHEY, CDR2 SVGEGT. In nucleotides, the CDR3 is TGTGCCAGAATAAAAGGGGACAGCTCCTACGAGCAGTACTTC. Translated, it gives CARIKGDSSYEQYF.

This clonotype has ten or more counts. The chain recombines TRBV2 with TRBJ2-7; 12 nucleotides agree with TRBD2. Losses at the gene ends were 6 bases for V and 2 bases for J; bases not matched to a gene: 8. In germline, CDR1 is SNHLY, CDR2 FYNNEI. The CDR3 consists of 16 residues. The CDR3 is CASSEGLAGVTYEQYF. CDR3 sequence (DNA): TGTGCCAGCAGCGAGGGACTAGCGGGCGTAACCTACGAGCAGTACTTC.

The rearrangement uses TRBV24-1 and TRBJ2-2, with D perhaps assigned TRBD1 or TRBD2 (5 bases each). Trimming removed 1 base from V and 1 base from J, with 12 bases in between. The CDR3 is 17 residues long. The germline CDR1 and CDR2 sequences are KGHDR and SFDVKD. CDR3 DNA: TGTGCCACCAGTGATTTCCCCCGGGACGGGAACACCGGGGAGCTGTTTTTT. It specifies CATSDFPRDGNTGELFF.

In its sample, this clonotype was seen many times. The chain links TRBV10-3 to TRBJ1-1; 8 positions agree with TRBD1. Losses at the gene ends were 4 bases for V and 4 bases for J; bases not matched to a gene: 5. The V gene's germline CDR1 is ENHRY and CDR2 SYGVKD. This CDR3 has 14 amino acids. The chain's CDR3 is CAISAAGGVTEAFF. The DNA of the CDR3 is TGTGCCATCAGTGCTGCAGGGGGCGTCACTGAAGCTTTCTTT.

This chain connects TRBV24-1 to TRBJ2-1; D remains ambiguous. The CDR3 is made up of 11 amino acids. The germline V gene encodes CDR1 KGHDR and CDR2 SFDVKD. Deletions cut 4 bases from V and 10 bases from J, with 7 bases between. The CDR3 nucleotides read TGTGCCACCAGTGACACCCCGGAGCAGTTCTTC. This sequence encodes CATSDTPEQFF.

This clonotype was detected many times. The chain has TRBV28 and TRBJ2-1; D perhaps matches TRBD1 (5 bases). Trimming removed 2 bases from V and 0 bases from J, with 8 bases in between. The V gene's germline CDR1 is MDHEN and CDR2 SYDVKM. The CDR3 is made up of 15 amino acids. The CDR3 sequence is CASSLGAFSYNEQFF. In DNA, the CDR3 is TGTGCCAGCAGTTTAGGGGCTTTCTCCTACAATGAGCAGTTCTTC.

This clonotype was recorded at least ten times. The V gene is TRBV20-1, the J gene TRBJ2-7; 12 bases agree with TRBD1. This CDR3 is built from 15 residues. Germline-derived CDR1 and CDR2 are DFQATT and SNEGSKA (reference sequence). With 6 bases clipped from V and 5 bases from J, the junction kept 11 bases outside the gene matches. CDR3: CSADPGTGGWNEQYF. For the CDR3, the DNA is TGCAGTGCGGATCCCGGGACAGGGGGCTGGAACGAGCAGTACTTC.

The J gene is TRBJ2-3, the V gene TRBV4-2, with 8 bases aligning to TRBD2. J was trimmed by 4 bases and V by 1 base; bases with no gene match: 10. Germline loops: CDR1 LGHNA, CDR2 YNFKEQ. CDR3 length equals 17 residues. CDR3 coding DNA: TGTGCCAGCAGCCAAGTTACTAGCGGAGGGGGGGCAGATACGCAGTATTTT. It is translated as CASSQVTSGGGADTQYF.

This clonotype was seen repeatedly, ten times or more. This chain connects TRBV7-8 to TRBJ2-1; the D gene is possibly TRBD2 (6 bases). Trimming pared 3 bases from V and 5 bases from J, leaving 14 bases between. This CDR3 is 15 amino acids long. Germline CDR1 reads SGHVS; CDR2 reads FQNEAQ. CDR3 amino acids: CASSLAFWEDNEQFF. The DNA for the CDR3 is TGTGCCAGCAGCTTGGCGTTTTGGGAGGACAATGAGCAGTTCTTC.

V gene TRBV14 combines with J gene TRBJ1-6, with D uncertain. Germline V gives CDR1 SGHDN, CDR2 FVKESK. The CDR3 contains 13 residues. V was clipped by 1 base and J by 9 bases, with 7 bases between them. CDR3 in DNA: TGTGCCAGCAGCCAAGTTGGTCTTTCACCCCTCCACTTT. It specifies CASSQVGLSPLHF.

This clonotype was counted between two and nine times. This sequence joins TRBV5-1 and TRBJ2-1; TRBD2 matches 8 bases. The V and J ends lost 1 base and 6 bases, in that order; junction bases with no gene match: 3. Germline CDR1 and CDR2: SGHRS and YFSETQ. The CDR3 has 14 amino acids. CDR3 sequence reads: CASSLSGGSNEQFF. CDR3 DNA: TGCGCCAGCAGCTTGAGCGGGGGTTCCAATGAGCAGTTCTTC. The variable domain in full, with the rest retrieved from reference TRBV5-1 and TRBJ2-1, is KAGVTQTPRYLIKTRGQQVTLSCSPISGHRSVSWYQQTPGQGLQFLFEYFSETQRNKGNFPGRFSGRQFSNSRSEMNVSTLELGDSALYLCASSLSGGSNEQFFGPGTRLTVL.

This clonotype was seen at least ten times. V gene TRBV2 combines with J gene TRBJ2-2; the D gene is possibly TRBD2 (6 bases). This CDR3 comprises 18 residues. Deletions cut 2 bases from V and 3 bases from J, with 19 bases between. Germline CDR1 reads SNHLY; CDR2 reads FYNNEI. CDR3 nucleotides: TGTGCCAGCAGTGAAACGAAAGGCCTAGCGTACGACACCGGGGAGCTGTTTTTT. Encoded protein: CASSETKGLAYDTGELFF.

The chain recombines TRBV9 with TRBJ1-5; tentative D call: TRBD1 (6 bases). CDR3 length: 14 residues. From germline, CDR1 is SGDLS and CDR2 YYNGEE. The V end lost 2 bases, the J end lost 3 bases, and 9 bases lay between the germline ends. The CDR3 DNA sequence: TGTGCCAGCAGCGTTTCAGGGGTCAATCAGCCCCAGCATTTT. Translation gives CASSVSGVNQPQHF.

V and J are TRBV29-1 and TRBJ2-7; TRBD1 aligns across 9 bases. The junction had 4 bases not matched to a gene; V was cut back by 1 base and J by 3 bases. Germline V lookup: CDR1 SQVTM, CDR2 ANQGSEA. CDR3 size: 14 residues. The CDR3 DNA reads as TGCAGCGTTGAAGGGGACAGGGCTTTCTACGAGCAGTACTTC. Translation: CSVEGDRAFYEQYF.

This clonotype was seen only a few times. It may be a read error: a sequence one base away is much more abundant. J is TRBJ2-5 and V is TRBV7-9; no reliable D call. Germline V gives CDR1 SEHNR, CDR2 FQNEAQ (reference sequence). Trimming took off 3 bases at V and 1 base at J, with 6 bases between the two ends. The CDR3 covers 13 residues. DNA for the CDR3: TGTGCCAGCAGCTTTGAACCCCAAGAGACCCAGTACTTC. This codes for CASSFEPQETQYF.

This clonotype occurred many times. The chain links TRBV29-1 to TRBJ2-7, with a possible D match to TRBD1 (6 bases). Germline assignment: CDR1 SQVTM and CDR2 ANQGSEA. The CDR3 runs 12 residues. Trimming stripped 1 base from V and 2 bases from J, with 6 bases between. Here the CDR3 reads CSVEGQAYEQYF. CDR3 sequence (DNA): TGCAGCGTTGAAGGACAGGCCTACGAGCAGTACTTC.

For this clonotype: A read error may explain this, as a much larger clone is one base away. The rearrangement links TRBV6-2 or TRBV6-3 to TRBJ2-1; D may be TRBD1 (6 bases). The CDR3 has 13 residues. The germline CDR1 and CDR2 sequences are MNHEY and SVGEGT. DNA for the CDR3: TGTGCCAGCGGTGGGACATTAGACAATGAGCAGCTCTTC. It translates to CASGGTLDNEQLF.

This clonotype was seen many times. This chain joins TRBV30 and TRBJ1-1, with TRBD1 as a possible D gene (6 bases). CDR3 length: 15 residues. CDR1 GTSNPN and CDR2 SVGIG come from the germline V gene (reference sequence). The germline V and J ends were trimmed by 2 bases and 5 bases, with 18 bases remaining between them. DNA of the CDR3: TGTGCCTGGAGTATCGTAGGGGGACGTGGGACTGAAGCTTTCTTT. Amino acid sequence: CAWSIVGGRGTEAFF.

V is TRBV6-1 and J is TRBJ1-1; 7 bases are shared with TRBD1. Germline values: CDR1 MNHNS, CDR2 SASEGT. V was clipped by 6 bases and J by 1 base; unmatched bases: 17. This CDR3 comprises 18 residues. The CDR3 reads CASSGTDVGGAGNTEAFF. In DNA, the CDR3 is TGTGCCAGCAGCGGGACAGACGTGGGGGGCGCCGGGAACACTGAAGCTTTCTTT.

The sample holds many counts of this clonotype. The V and J genes are TRBV9 and TRBJ1-2, with D unresolved. The CDR3 extends over 14 amino acids. V gave up 3 bases and J gave up 1 base, with 10 bases separating them. From germline, CDR1 is SGDLS and CDR2 YYNGEE. The CDR3 DNA is TGTGCCAGCAGCGGACGCTTACTTAACTATGGCTACACCTTC. Translated: CASSGRLLNYGYTF.

With respect to this clonotype: Compared with germline, one end of the junction differs, possibly owing to a read error. The genes are TRBV7-3 and TRBJ1-6; D gene ambiguous. CDR1 SGHTA and CDR2 FQGTGA come from the germline V gene. The CDR3 sequence is 14 residues long. In DNA form, the CDR3 reads TGCGCCAGCAGCCAATGGCAGCAGAATTCACCCCTCCACTTT. Its protein product is CASSQWQQNSPLHF. Using reference TRBV7-3 and TRBJ1-6 for the parts outside the CDR3, the full variable domain is GAGVSQTPSNKVTEKGKYVELRCDPISGHTALYWYRQSLGQGPEFLIYFQGTGAADDSGLPNDRFFAVRPEGSVSTLKIQRTERGDSAVYLCASSQWQQNSPLHFGNGTRLTVT.